This T cell receptor (beta chain) originates from a study of shared clonotypes between healthy human individuals. Assay: immunoSEQ multiplex PCR; the TCRdb copy retains only in-frame clones and omits some. The table records under 600,000 clones, around 97% of them present only once. CDR3 length equals 13 residues. V lost 6 bases, J lost 0 bases, and 6 bases lay in between. Germline CDR1 LGHNT, CDR2 FRNRAP. This chain joins TRBV12-5 and TRBJ1-5, with D unclear. Source material: naive CD4+ T cells sorted from blood. This sample's subset: CD45RA+ positively selected. The receptor was derived from a woman younger than 45 in good health. The CDR3, as DNA: TGTGCTAGTGGCAAGAATAGCAATCAGCCCCAGCATTTT. As protein: CASGKNSNQPQHF.